This T cell receptor beta chain derives from a study of cytomegalovirus exposure and HLA in healthy donors listed by TCRdb under 2017. For the study in its entirety: According to an earlier analysis of 587 of the donors, some 180 million T cells yielded 117 million unique TCR beta sequences and approximately 300 Gb of sequence data. The study combined high-throughput TCR immunosequencing, statistical association of individual TCRs with disease status, and machine learning to predict cytomegalovirus infection status. HLA typing covered class I and class II loci at four-digit resolution. The study was designed to test whether signatures of past pathogen exposure could be identified by cataloging public T cell receptors. Rather than drawing on any new phenotypic data, the later analysis identified candidate immune exposures from TCR beta sequences and the way those sequences occurred across donors. Roughly 5 DR-DQ haplotypes were treated as single units for association and clustering because of strong linkage in the cohort. Typing coverage differed by locus: A, B, C, DRB1 and DQB1 were typed in about 620-640 donors, DQA1 in approximately 520, DPA1 in approximately 600, and DPB1 in 400 to 490. Of the 350 to 400 genotyped donors, approximately 80% fell in the genetic ancestry cluster associated with self-reported Caucasian donors. Besides the first cohort of 500 to 700 subjects, a separate validation cohort made up of over 95 different subjects was used. Among under 450 genotyped donors of the cohort, an average of roughly 240,000 unique TCR beta nucleotide sequences were sequenced per donor, 15% to 20% of them non-productive. About 280 gigabases of sequencing data and tens of millions of unique TCR sequences made up an early release that covered around 640 HLA-typed donors. Alongside the repertoire data, information on donor age, sex, ethnicity and CMV serostatus was compiled. Genome-wide SNP genotypes for about 60% of the 666 donors were used in a later genetic analysis, which treated that subset as a discovery cohort. An earlier analysis of around 580 of the donors used high-throughput TCR beta sequencing to judge whether each TCR beta V gene segment behaved as functional or pseudogenic. Every discovery cohort repertoire had been produced on one sequencing platform. To study patterns of TCR occurrence, a later analysis re-analyzed previously published TCR beta repertoires from 550 to 800 donors and added high-resolution HLA genotyping. Using immunosequencing, the study profiled T cell repertoires from 640 or so subjects and related those repertoires to cytomegalovirus serostatus. Broader findings and caveats from the paper: Because the 87-base-pair reads could not distinguish some IMGT-functional V segments, including TRBV6-2 and TRBV6-3, those segments were excluded. In a later analysis, the rate of TCR association differed among HLA loci, with DRB1 alleles having the most associated TCRs and HLA-C alleles having the fewest. The authors suggested that the approach could potentially be generalized to other disease states and immunological phenotypes. According to a later analysis, most CMV-associated TCR beta chains appeared to be HLA-restricted, and the HLA associations seemed to be driven largely by CMV exposure. At a false discovery rate of 0.05, a later analysis linked some 18,000 TCR beta sequences to specific HLA alleles. Because some donors lacked HLA typing at each locus, the association tests relied only on the typed subset. A later genetic analysis reported fewer N-insertions in productive TCRs among donors in an Asian-associated ancestry cluster than the roughly 700-donor mean. The earlier analysis of nearly 600 of the donors excluded seventeen rarely observed V segments, including chromosome 9 orphons, because counts were too low. CMV serostatus was the only immune exposure information available for the cohort. The cohort was sequenced for TCR beta chains only, and without alpha or paired-chain data the features that could be detected were limited. A cluster of highly shared sequence variants was judged likely to represent a technical artifact of the sequencing pipeline. The classifier was reported to diagnose cytomegalovirus status with high specificity and sensitivity in both the original and validation cohorts. In an earlier analysis of approximately 600 of the donors, most TCR beta V segments were observed in productive rearrangements about 90% or about 30% of the time, broadly matching IMGT annotations. In vitro tests confirmed that a few of the cytomegalovirus-associated TCR beta chains recognize cytomegalovirus antigens. An association between a missense DCLRE1C variant and V-gene and J-gene trimming of TCR beta chains was found in a later genetic analysis and replicated in an independent cohort. Assigning TCR associations to individual alleles was difficult when HLA alleles, especially DR and DQ, strongly co-occurred. A further reported finding was that TCR beta sequences accurately predicted the HLA-A and HLA-B alleles for most subjects in the first cohort. In a later analysis, HLA-associated TCR beta chains were found to be more clonally expanded and to have lower generation probabilities than equally common non-associated chains. Presence/absence analyses assumed roughly uniform sequencing depth across donors, an assumption that may not hold. According to a later analysis, parvovirus B19, influenza, CMV and Epstein-Barr virus appeared linked to several top co-occurrence clusters. A total of 150 or so TCR beta chains were listed by the study as associated with cytomegalovirus. Linkage disequilibrium might explain the correlated functional status among segregating V segments, but an unknown experimental factor could not be excluded. Most TCR sequences were seen in very few donors, while some public TCRs were found in many individuals.

The cohort consisted of 600 or so healthy bone marrow donors. All cohort members were sampled while nominally healthy, although unrecorded immune exposures were likely present. The donor tested CMV seronegative, placing the donor among the 300 to 450 seronegative members of the cohort. A peripheral blood sample was provided by each donor, and peripheral blood mononuclear cells were used for TCR beta sequencing. The Qiagen DNeasy Blood Extraction Kit was used to extract genomic DNA from the blood cell samples. The CDR3 runs 14 amino acids, cysteine and phenylalanine included. Of the read, only the CDR3 DNA is kept; its 42 bases are in frame from base 1. Trimming leaves V shorter by 5 bases and J shorter by 7 bases, with the junction holding 7 bases beyond the gene matches. The CDR1 and CDR2 encoded by the germline V gene (reference sequence) are GTSNPN and SVGIG. Worth noting for this clone: Its antigen remains unidentified.

The library was produced with the immunoSEQ multiplex PCR assay. For the multiplex PCR, a mixture combining 60 forward primers for TCR Vbeta segments and 13 reverse primers for TCR Jbeta segments was used. The CDR3 region of rearranged TCR beta genes was amplified from genomic DNA with a multiplex PCR assay. The amplified TCR beta libraries were sequenced on the Illumina HiSeq System as 87-base-pair reads. In the original analysis: A later analysis counted some 80 million unique TCR beta chains across the 650 to 800 repertoires, and 10 million to 12 million of these chains were shared by at least two donors. To remove PCR and sequencing errors, raw reads were error-corrected and collapsed into unique sequences using a nearest-neighbor algorithm that merged closely related sequences. V, D and J gene segments were assigned by aligning CDR3 sequences to IMGT reference sequences. Each retained sequence needed at least a six-nucleotide match to both a V gene segment and a J gene segment. A rearrangement was called productive if the CDR3 had no stop codons and remained in frame with V and J, and every other rearrangement was called non-productive. Following IMGT convention, CDR3 was defined as the stretch from the second conserved V-encoded cysteine up to the conserved J-encoded phenylalanine. The earlier analysis of a few hundred of the donors excluded any sequence lacking an unambiguous match to a single V gene segment. An earlier analysis of a few hundred of the donors classified V segments as functional when productive rearrangements were above 56.7% and as segregating when the standard deviation between donors was above 5%. A statistical classification framework was built for diagnosing cytomegalovirus status from the catalog of TCR beta chain sequences. In a later analysis, TCR nucleotide sequences were compared against IMGT/GENE-DB human TR gene sequences so that V and J genes could be assigned. A later analysis assigned CDR3 sequences and most-parsimonious VDJ recombination scenarios with the TCRdist pipeline. In a later analysis, every TCR beta chain was defined by the combination of its CDR3 amino acid sequence and its V-gene family, and reads without a unique V-gene family were dropped. As a way to deal with suspected cross-contamination and a sequencing artifact, a later analysis dropped 592 nucleotide sequences that were highly shared and had low generation probability. In a later analysis, a clonal expansion index was calculated for each public chain from normalized within-repertoire ranks of inferred template counts. Generation probabilities in a later analysis came from a VDJ recombination model fitted to out-of-frame rearrangements, and those results were checked against IGoR. In a later analysis, TCR-TCR, TCR-HLA and TCR-CMV co-occurrence was scored with hypergeometric tests, and a repertoire-size bias correction was applied to TCR pairs. False discovery rates were estimated in a later analysis by permuting HLA or CMV assignments 20 times. In a later analysis, co-occurring TCRs were grouped with DBSCAN, and TCRdist sequence similarity was added when clustering was performed within HLA-allele-positive subsets. Repertoires with fewer than 30,000 or more than 120,000 public chains were left out of co-occurrence clustering, as were about five repertoires with anomalous nucleotide sharing. Imported from immuneACCESS, the table was reduced by TCRdb to in-frame sequences with V and J called. These copies leave out some clones; in studies compared against another copy, an unresolved V gene accounts for under half, and the cause of the remainder is not known. V and J calls and clone size are given by that table; D and trimming were obtained from the DNA. The sample's table lists a count of about 140,000 clones. 0.9% to 1% of the sample goes to the ten largest clones.

The chain was built from TRBV30 and TRBJ2-4, and TRBD2 aligns with 11 junction nucleotides. The specimen was PBMCs. This receptor was identified in a male donor in good health and CMV-seronegative. The DNA reads TGTGCCTGGTCGCTAGCGGGGGGAGGGAACATTCAGTACTTC. Translated, it reads CAWSLAGGGNIQYF.